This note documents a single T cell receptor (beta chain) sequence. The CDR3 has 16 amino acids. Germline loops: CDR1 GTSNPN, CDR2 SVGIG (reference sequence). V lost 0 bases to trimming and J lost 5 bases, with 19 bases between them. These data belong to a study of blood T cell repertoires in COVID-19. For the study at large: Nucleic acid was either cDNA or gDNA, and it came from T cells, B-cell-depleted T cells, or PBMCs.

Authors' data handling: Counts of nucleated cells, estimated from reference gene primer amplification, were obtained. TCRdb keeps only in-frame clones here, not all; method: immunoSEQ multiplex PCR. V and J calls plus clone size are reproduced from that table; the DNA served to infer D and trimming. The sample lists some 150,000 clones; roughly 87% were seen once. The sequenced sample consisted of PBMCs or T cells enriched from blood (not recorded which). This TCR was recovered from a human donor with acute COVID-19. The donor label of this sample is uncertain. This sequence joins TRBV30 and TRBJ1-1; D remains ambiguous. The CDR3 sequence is CAWSVRVGVSDTEAFF. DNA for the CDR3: TGTGCCTGGAGTGTACGGGTCGGGGTATCGGATACTGAAGCTTTCTTT.